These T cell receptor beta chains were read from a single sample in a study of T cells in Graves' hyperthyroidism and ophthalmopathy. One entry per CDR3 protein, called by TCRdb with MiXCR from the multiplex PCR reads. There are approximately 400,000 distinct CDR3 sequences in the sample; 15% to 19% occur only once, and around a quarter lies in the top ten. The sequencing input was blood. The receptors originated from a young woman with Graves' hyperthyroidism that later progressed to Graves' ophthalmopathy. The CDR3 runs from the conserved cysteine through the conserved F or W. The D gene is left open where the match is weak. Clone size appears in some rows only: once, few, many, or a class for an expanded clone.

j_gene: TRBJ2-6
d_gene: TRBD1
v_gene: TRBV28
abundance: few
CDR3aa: CASSWYRTGGGSGANVLTF
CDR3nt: TGTGCCAGCAGTTGGTATCGGACAGGGGGGGGCTCTGGGGCCAACGTCCTGACTTTC

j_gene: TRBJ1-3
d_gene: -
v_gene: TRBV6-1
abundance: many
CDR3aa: CASSSGRAFSGNTIYF
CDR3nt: TGTGCCAGCAGTTCGGGCCGAGCTTTCTCTGGAAACACCATATATTTT

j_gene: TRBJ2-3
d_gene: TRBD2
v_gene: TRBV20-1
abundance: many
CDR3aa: CSARDPRGSGGGTDTQYF
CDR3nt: TGCAGTGCTAGAGACCCCCGGGGTAGCGGGGGGGGCACAGATACGCAGTATTTT

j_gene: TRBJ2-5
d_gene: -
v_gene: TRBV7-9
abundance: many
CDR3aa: CASSEELGLPRARKETQYF
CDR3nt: TGTGCCAGCAGCGAGGAACTAGGGCTTCCCCGAGCGAGAAAAGAGACCCAGTACTTC

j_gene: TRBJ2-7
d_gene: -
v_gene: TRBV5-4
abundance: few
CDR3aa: CASSLGGQEQYF
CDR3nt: TGTGCCAGCAGCCTGGGTGGACAGGAGCAGTACTTC

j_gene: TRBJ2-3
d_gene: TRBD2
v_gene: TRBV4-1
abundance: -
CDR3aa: CASSHSGRATDTQYF
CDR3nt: TGCGCCAGCAGTCATAGCGGGAGGGCCACAGATACGCAGTATTTT

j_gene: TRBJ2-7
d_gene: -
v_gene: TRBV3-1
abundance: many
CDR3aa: CASSPSHYEQYF
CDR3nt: TGTGCCAGCAGCCCGAGCCACTACGAGCAGTACTTC

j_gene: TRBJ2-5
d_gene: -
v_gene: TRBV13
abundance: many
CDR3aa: CASTVWGQNQETQYF
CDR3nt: TGTGCCAGCACGGTGTGGGGACAAAACCAAGAGACCCAGTACTTC

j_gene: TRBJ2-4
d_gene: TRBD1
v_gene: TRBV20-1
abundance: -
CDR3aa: CSAPRGRGAKNIQYF
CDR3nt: TGCAGTGCCCCCCGAGGCAGGGGGGCCAAAAACATTCAGTACTTC

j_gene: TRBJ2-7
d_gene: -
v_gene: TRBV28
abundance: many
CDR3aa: CASSFISQGSSYEQYF
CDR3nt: TGTGCCAGCAGTTTTATTAGTCAGGGAAGCTCCTACGAGCAGTACTTC

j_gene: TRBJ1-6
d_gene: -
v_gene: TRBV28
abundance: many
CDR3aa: CASSRQVLDSPLHF
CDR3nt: TGTGCCAGCAGTAGACAGGTCCTCGATTCACCCCTCCACTTT

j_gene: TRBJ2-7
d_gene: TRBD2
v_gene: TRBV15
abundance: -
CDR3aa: CATSGLLAGDNEQYF
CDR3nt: TGTGCCACCAGCGGACTACTAGCGGGAGACAACGAGCAGTACTTC

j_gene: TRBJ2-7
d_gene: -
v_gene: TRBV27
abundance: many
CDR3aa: CASGGQSYEQYF
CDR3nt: TGTGCCAGCGGGGGGCAGAGCTACGAGCAGTACTTC

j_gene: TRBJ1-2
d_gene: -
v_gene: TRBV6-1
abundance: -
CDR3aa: CASSDSSGAHGYTF
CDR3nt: TGTGCCAGCAGTGACTCGTCAGGGGCCCATGGCTACACCTTC

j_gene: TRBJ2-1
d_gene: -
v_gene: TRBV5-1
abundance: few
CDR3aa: CASSPPPNYNEQFF
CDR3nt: TGCGCCAGCAGCCCTCCCCCCAATTACAATGAGCAGTTCTTC

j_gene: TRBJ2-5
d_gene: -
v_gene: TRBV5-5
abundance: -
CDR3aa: CASSLWLGEETQYF
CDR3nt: TGTGCCAGCAGCTTGTGGTTAGGCGAAGAGACCCAGTACTTC

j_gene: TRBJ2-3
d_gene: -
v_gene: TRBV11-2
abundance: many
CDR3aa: CASRLGDFSTDTQYF
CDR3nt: TGTGCCAGCAGGTTAGGGGATTTTAGCACAGATACGCAGTATTTT

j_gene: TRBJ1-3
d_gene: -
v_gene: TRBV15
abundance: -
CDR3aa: CATSRGVGNTIYF
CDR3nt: TGTGCCACCAGCAGAGGAGTAGGAAACACCATATATTTT

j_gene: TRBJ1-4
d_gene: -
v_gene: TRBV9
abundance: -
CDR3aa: CASSLRPGATNEKLFF
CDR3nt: TGTGCCAGCAGCCTTAGACCCGGCGCAACTAATGAAAAACTGTTTTTT

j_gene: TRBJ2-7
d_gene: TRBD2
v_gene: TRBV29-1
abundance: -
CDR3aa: CSVEDRGGSYEQYF
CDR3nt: TGCAGCGTTGAAGATCGGGGGGGGTCCTACGAGCAGTACTTC

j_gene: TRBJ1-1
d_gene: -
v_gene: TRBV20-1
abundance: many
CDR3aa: CSARGGRHTEAFF
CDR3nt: TGCAGTGCTAGAGGAGGGAGGCACACTGAAGCTTTCTTT

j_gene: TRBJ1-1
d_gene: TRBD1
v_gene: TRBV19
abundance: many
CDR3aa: CASSPISGTVNTEAFF
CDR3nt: TGTGCCAGTAGCCCAATCTCCGGGACAGTGAACACTGAAGCTTTCTTT

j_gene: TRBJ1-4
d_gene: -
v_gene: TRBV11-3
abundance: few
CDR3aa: CASSLGGGPNEKLFF
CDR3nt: TGTGCCAGCAGCTTAGGTGGTGGGCCTAATGAAAAACTGTTTTTT

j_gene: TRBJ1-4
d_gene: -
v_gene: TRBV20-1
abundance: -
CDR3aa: CSASRDAGFPTSVRQNEKLFF
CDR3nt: TGCAGTGCTAGTCGGGATGCGGGGTTCCCGACAAGTGTTCGACAAAATGAAAAACTGTTTTTT

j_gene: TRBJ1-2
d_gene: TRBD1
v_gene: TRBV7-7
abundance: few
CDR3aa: CASSLDRGQRYYGYTF
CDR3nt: TGTGCTAGCAGCTTAGACAGGGGGCAACGGTACTATGGCTACACCTTC

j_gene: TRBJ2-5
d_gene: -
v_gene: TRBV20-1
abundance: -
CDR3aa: CSAMLGAGEETQYF
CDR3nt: TGCAGTGCTATGCTGGGCGCAGGGGAAGAGACCCAGTACTTC

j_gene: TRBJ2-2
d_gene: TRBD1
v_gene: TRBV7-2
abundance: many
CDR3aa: CASSPRGGENTGELFF
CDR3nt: TGTGCCAGCAGCCCTAGAGGGGGCGAGAACACCGGGGAGCTGTTTTTT